This TCR beta chain was obtained from a study of shared clonotypes between healthy human individuals. Clones were read by immunoSEQ multiplex PCR, and TCRdb kept only the in-frame ones, dropping some. The sample shows about 460,000 clones, approximately 80% of them seen only once. Between the trimmed V and J ends, which lost 9 bases and 2 bases, there was a span of 8 bases. CDR1 and CDR2 from the germline V gene are SGHDN and FVKESK. CDR3 size: 12 residues. Sequencing was performed on PBMCs. The chain carries TRBV14 and TRBJ1-3, with D unclear. This receptor was identified in a woman aged 40 to 50 in good health. Some clones in this sample may be carry-over from other donors' samples. The CDR3 region is CASSWTGNTIYF. The DNA of the CDR3 is TGTGCCAGTTCATGGACTGGAAACACCATATATTTT.